A single sample is the source of the 13 T cell receptor beta chains below, sequenced in a study of Graves' ophthalmopathy and Graves' hyperthyroidism. Transcripts of RNA were the source for amplifying TCR beta CDR3 regions. In the first round, RT-PCR was carried out with HTBI primers, and a multiplex PCR formed the second round. From the multiplex PCR reads, TCRdb called clonotypes with MiXCR, one entry per CDR3 protein. The data contain about 380,000 distinct CDR3 sequences, 15% to 19% of them singletons. The sequenced sample was peripheral blood. The source of these receptors is a woman under 30 with stable Graves' hyperthyroidism.

This clonotype has ten or more counts. The chain carries TRBV4-2 and TRBJ1-6, with D maybe TRBD1 (5 bases). Germline V gene sequence: CDR1 LGHNA, CDR2 YNFKEQ. Trimming removed 4 bases at V and 9 bases at J, with 13 bases between. The CDR3 loop spans 14 amino acids. CDR3 bases: TGTGCCAGCAGCCCCTCAGGGAGGGGTTCACCCCTCCACTTT. Translating it yields CASSPSGRGSPLHF.

This clonotype was detected many times. The chain carries TRBV12-3 or TRBV12-4 and TRBJ1-5; possibly TRBD1 for D (6 bases). The CDR3 consists of 14 residues. V was cut by 6 bases and J by 4 bases, with 13 bases left in between. The CDR3 is CASSSGQLNQPQHF. For the CDR3, the DNA is TGTGCCAGCAGCTCTGGACAGCTTAATCAGCCCCAGCATTTT.

The chain combines TRBV7-9 with TRBJ1-5; possibly TRBD1 for D (5 bases). This CDR3 has 16 residues. Trimming pared 1 base from V and 0 bases from J, leaving 10 bases between. The germline V gene has CDR1 SEHNR and CDR2 FQNEAQ (reference sequence). The CDR3 DNA sequence: TGTGCCAGCAGCTTAGAGGCAGGGTATAGCAATCAGCCCCAGCATTTT. It is translated as CASSLEAGYSNQPQHF.

The sample holds a few counts of this clonotype. CDR3 in amino acids: CASSPGRRITDTQYF. In nucleotides, the CDR3 is TGTGCCAGCAGTCCGGGACGGAGGATCACAGATACGCAGTATTTT. The chain links TRBV6-1 to TRBJ2-3, with D perhaps being TRBD1 or TRBD2 (5 bases each). V gave up 5 bases and J gave up 2 bases, with 14 bases separating them. Germline lookup yields CDR1 MNHNS and CDR2 SASEGT. This CDR3 has 15 residues.

The chain joins TRBV6-5 to TRBJ2-5; a weak D match, TRBD2 (6 bases). The germline V gene encodes CDR1 MNHEY and CDR2 SVGAGI. The CDR3 has 16 amino acids. V lost 0 bases to trimming and J lost 4 bases, with 15 bases between them. DNA for the CDR3: TGTGCCAGCAGTTACTCGTACGGGGGAGGAGGAGAGACCCAGTACTTC. This sequence encodes CASSYSYGGGGETQYF.

This clonotype was seen only a few times. This may stem from a read error, because a much larger clone lies one nucleotide away. The chain has TRBV6-2 or TRBV6-3 and TRBJ1-2; D call uncertain. CDR1 and CDR2 from the germline V gene are MNHEY and SVGEGT. CDR3 length: 14 residues. The CDR3 protein is CACSYSRGDYGYTF. The CDR3 bases are TGTGCCTGCAGTTACTCAAGAGGTGACTATGGCTACACCTTC.

Ten or more counts support this clonotype. The genes are TRBV2 and TRBJ1-1, with TRBD1 matching 8 bases. The length of the CDR3 is 15 residues. CDR1 is SNHLY and CDR2 is FYNNEI in the germline V gene. Trimming cost V 6 bases and J 3 bases; bases outside gene matches: 9. The CDR3 reads CASRPNRGTYTEAFF. CDR3 in DNA: TGTGCCAGCAGGCCCAACAGGGGGACCTACACTGAAGCTTTCTTT.

This clonotype was counted only a few times. The chain employs TRBV4-2 and TRBJ2-7; D possibly corresponds to TRBD1 (6 bases). Germline assignment: CDR1 LGHNA and CDR2 YNFKEQ. The germline V and J ends were trimmed by 1 base and 1 base, with 11 bases remaining between them. This CDR3 region has 15 residues. The CDR3 loop is CASSQATGVSYEQYF. The CDR3 nucleotides are TGTGCCAGCAGCCAAGCGACAGGCGTATCCTACGAGCAGTACTTC.

The rearrangement joins TRBV7-9 to TRBJ1-5; TRBD1 aligns across 9 bases. Germline V lookup: CDR1 SEHNR, CDR2 FQNEAQ (reference sequence). CDR3 length: 14 amino acids. Germline trimming cut 5 bases from V and 7 bases from J; bases unmatched to any gene: 6. CDR3 DNA: TGTGCCAGCAGCCCACAGACAGGGGGGCAGCCCCAGCATTTT. It translates to CASSPQTGGQPQHF. The full variable domain, rest sourced from reference TRBV7-9 and TRBJ1-5, is DTGVSQNPRHKITKRGQNVTFRCDPISEHNRLYWYRQTLGQGPEFLTYFQNEAQLEKSRLLSDRFSAERPKGSFSTLEIQRTEQGDSAMYLCASSPQTGGQPQHFGDGTRLSIL.

This clonotype was seen many times. The chain employs TRBV12-3 or TRBV12-4 and TRBJ2-5; 7 bases are shared with TRBD2. Trimming removed 8 bases from V and 1 base from J; junction bases left unmatched: 7. This CDR3 spans 14 amino acids. The CDR3 DNA reads as TGTGCCAGCCTCCGGCGCGGGGGCCAAGAGACCCAGTACTTC. Translated, it gives CASLRRGGQETQYF.

This clonotype was detected many times. This chain connects TRBV12-3 or TRBV12-4 to TRBJ1-5; D is unclear. V lost 6 bases, J lost 2 bases, and 8 bases lay in between. The CDR3 runs 13 residues. In nucleotides, the CDR3 is TGTGCCAGCAGAGATCTGGGCAATCAGCCCCAGCATTTT. Amino acid sequence: CASRDLGNQPQHF.

The sample holds a few counts of this clonotype. The genes are TRBV6-2 or TRBV6-3 and TRBJ2-4; TRBD2 might be the D (6 bases). CDR3 length: 11 residues. The V gene lost 1 base and the J gene lost 14 bases, with 9 bases spanning the gap. Germline V gene data show CDR1 as MNHEY and CDR2 as SVGEGT. The CDR3 here is CASSYWGVKYF. In DNA, the CDR3 is TGTGCCAGCAGTTACTGGGGGGTTAAGTACTTC.

This clonotype was picked up many times. V gene TRBV2 combines with J gene TRBJ1-1; weak D call: TRBD1 (5 bases). CDR3 size: 16 residues. Trimming removed 2 bases from V and 4 bases from J, with 17 bases in between. CDR1 SNHLY and CDR2 FYNNEI come from the germline V gene. The DNA for the CDR3 is TGTGCCAGCAGTGAAAGGTCGGCAGGGAGCGGCACTGAAGCTTTCTTT. Encoded protein: CASSERSAGSGTEAFF. The variable domain in full, completed from reference TRBV2 and TRBJ1-1, reads EPEVTQTPSHQVTQMGQEVILRCVPISNHLYFYWYRQILGQKVEFLVSFYNNEISEKSEIFDDQFSVERPDGSNFTLKIRSTKLEDSAMYFCASSERSAGSGTEAFFGQGTRLTVV.